The 18 T cell receptor beta chains reported below all come from one sample, sequenced in a study of CD8 T cells in ankylosing spondylitis. Via MiXCR, TCRdb re-called the 5' RACE reads, giving one row per CDR3 protein. This sample has some 90,000 distinct CDR3 sequences, with around 25% found just once. The material sequenced was blood, either unsorted or a sorted T cell fraction (not recorded which). The receptor source for this set is a male donor with ankylosing spondylitis or in good health (not recorded which).

This chain uses TRBV19 with TRBJ2-2; maybe TRBD1 (6 bases). Germline V CDR1 and CDR2: LNHDA, SQIVND (reference sequence). Trimming stripped 6 bases from V and 6 bases from J, with 8 bases between. CDR3 size: 12 residues. The CDR3 is CASRKGAGELFF. The CDR3 DNA reads TGTGCCAGTAGGAAGGGGGCCGGGGAGCTGTTTTTT.

This clonotype was recorded at least ten times. This chain joins TRBV6-1 and TRBJ2-1; 10 bases align to TRBD1. Trimming at V came to 6 bases and at J to 4 bases, leaving 6 bases not matched to a gene. Per the germline V gene, CDR1 is MNHNS and CDR2 is SASEGT. The CDR3 totals 15 residues. The CDR3 nucleotides read TGTGCCAGCAGCTCCCCGGGACAGGGGTACAATGAGCAGTTCTTC. It yields the protein CASSSPGQGYNEQFF.

The CDR3 DNA sequence: TGTGCCAGCAGCGGACGAACAGGGGGCATTTACAATGAGCAGTTCTTC. This encodes CASSGRTGGIYNEQFF. The chain couples TRBV9 to TRBJ2-1; 9 bases agree with TRBD1. The CDR3 loop spans 16 amino acids. Germline CDR1 SGDLS, CDR2 YYNGEE. With 3 bases clipped from V and 4 bases from J, the junction kept 8 bases outside the gene matches.

The rearrangement uses TRBV10-3 and TRBJ1-2, with 8 bases lining up with TRBD1. Germline V lookup: CDR1 ENHRY, CDR2 SYGVKD. The CDR3 runs 14 residues. With V trimmed by 9 bases and J by 6 bases, 12 bases remained unmatched. This chain's CDR3 is CAIQTGQGDHGYTF. Here the CDR3 DNA reads TGTGCCATACAGACTGGACAGGGTGATCATGGCTACACCTTC.

The sample holds a few counts of this clonotype. V and J are TRBV7-8 and TRBJ1-5; 9 bases match TRBD1. CDR3 length: 13 residues. V was pared by 5 bases and J by 5 bases, with 1 base of the junction left unmatched. The germline gives CDR1 SGHVS, CDR2 FQNEAQ. This CDR3 reads CASSRDRDQPQHF. CDR3 bases: TGTGCCAGCAGCAGGGACAGGGATCAGCCCCAGCATTTT.

This clonotype was seen a few times. The V and J genes are TRBV5-5 and TRBJ1-1; a weak D match, TRBD1 (5 bases). This CDR3 contains 17 residues. Germline values: CDR1 SGHKS, CDR2 YYEKEE (reference sequence). V dropped 0 bases and J dropped 4 bases, with 19 bases sitting between them. The CDR3 spells CASSLASRDGQGTEAFF. The CDR3 region has the DNA TGTGCCAGCAGCTTGGCAAGTAGAGACGGGCAGGGCACTGAAGCTTTCTTT.

The chain is built from TRBV10-3 and TRBJ1-2, with 7 positions matching TRBD1. Germline CDR1 is ENHRY and CDR2 is SYGVKD. The V segment lost 2 bases and the J segment 2 bases; nucleotides outside the gene matches: 2. There are 14 residues in the CDR3. Here the CDR3 reads CAISEPTGNYGYTF. As DNA, the CDR3 is TGTGCCATCAGTGAGCCGACAGGGAACTATGGCTACACCTTC.

This clonotype was counted a few times. The chain couples TRBV18 to TRBJ2-7; the match to TRBD2 covers 9 bases. The germline CDR1 and CDR2 sequences are KGHSH and LQKENI. CDR3 length equals 14 residues. Losses at the gene ends were 5 bases for V and 5 bases for J; bases not matched to a gene: 7. CDR3 sequence: CASSFSGRVDEQYF. CDR3 coding DNA: TGTGCCAGCTCATTTAGCGGGAGAGTTGACGAGCAGTACTTC. Combining the CDR3 with reference TRBV18 and TRBJ2-7 gives the whole variable domain NAGVMQNPRHLVRRRGQEARLRCSPMKGHSHVYWYRQLPEEGLKFMVYLQKENIIDESGMPKERFSAEFPKEGPSILRIQQVVRGDSAAYFCASSFSGRVDEQYFGPGTRLTVT.

This clonotype occurred many times. This chain joins TRBV20-1 and TRBJ2-3, with D possibly TRBD1 on 7 matching bases. The CDR3 runs 14 residues. Trimming took off 1 base at V and 6 bases at J, with 14 bases between the two ends. Germline V gene lookup returns CDR1 DFQATT and CDR2 SNEGSKA (reference sequence). The CDR3 sequence is CSARVGGGADTQYF. The CDR3 DNA reads TGCAGTGCTAGAGTCGGAGGGGGCGCGGATACGCAGTATTTT.

Here the CDR3 reads CASSRVRGEQFF. The CDR3 DNA follows: TGCGCCAGCAGCCGAGTTCGAGGCGAGCAGTTCTTC. The chain carries TRBV5-1 and TRBJ2-1, with D unresolved. From germline, CDR1 is SGHRS and CDR2 YFSETQ. The length of the CDR3 is 12 residues. The V and J ends lost 4 bases and 10 bases respectively, with 12 bases between them.

This clonotype was detected a few times. The chain employs TRBV20-1 and TRBJ2-3, with D unclear. This CDR3 spans 14 amino acids. Germline CDR1 is DFQATT and CDR2 is SNEGSKA (reference sequence). V lost 6 bases to trimming and J lost 1 base, with 14 bases between them. The CDR3 sequence: CSAQPGLGTDTQYF. The CDR3 DNA reads TGCAGTGCCCAACCGGGCCTAGGCACAGATACGCAGTATTTT.

This clonotype was detected only a few times. The V and J genes are TRBV6-1 and TRBJ2-2; 9 nucleotides match TRBD2. V was clipped by 6 bases and J by 0 bases; unmatched bases: 2. Germline CDR1 is MNHNS and CDR2 is SASEGT. The CDR3 covers 15 residues. The CDR3: CASSLAGPNTGELFF. CDR3 nucleotide sequence: TGTGCCAGCAGCCTAGCGGGACCGAACACCGGGGAGCTGTTTTTT.

The sample holds many counts of this clonotype. The chain carries TRBV5-1 and TRBJ1-5; the match to TRBD1 covers 9 bases. J was trimmed by 5 bases and V by 0 bases; bases with no gene match: 0. The CDR3 covers 14 residues. Germline loops: CDR1 SGHRS, CDR2 YFSETQ. CDR3 nucleotide sequence: TGCGCCAGCAGCTTGGGACAGGGGGATCAGCCCCAGCATTTT. The encoded protein is CASSLGQGDQPQHF.

The V call is TRBV20-1, the J call TRBJ2-2; TRBD1 agrees at 12 bases. Germline V gives CDR1 DFQATT, CDR2 SNEGSKA (reference sequence). V lost 6 bases and J lost 5; bases outside the gene matches: 4. The CDR3 is made up of 14 amino acids. The CDR3 sequence: CSAWDRGQTGELFF. The CDR3 nucleotides read TGCAGTGCCTGGGACAGGGGGCAAACCGGGGAGCTGTTTTTT.

This clonotype was observed a handful of times. J is TRBJ2-5 and V is TRBV6-5; unclear D gene. This CDR3 region has 15 residues. Trimming shortened V by 4 bases and J by 2 bases, and 14 bases separated the two germline ends. CDR1 is MNHEY and CDR2 is SVGAGI in the germline V gene. The CDR3 nucleotides are TGTGCCAGCAGTTTCCCCCAGCAGAAACAAGAGACCCAGTACTTC. This translates into CASSFPQQKQETQYF.

The genes are TRBV20-1 and TRBJ2-1, with D possibly being TRBD2 (6 bases). V was cut by 5 bases and J by 7 bases, with 27 bases left in between. The CDR3 has 17 amino acids. Germline V gene sequence: CDR1 DFQATT, CDR2 SNEGSKA (reference sequence). The CDR3 is CSAELTAGRLRRNEQFF. The DNA for the CDR3 is TGCAGTGCTGAACTTACGGCGGGACGGCTACGACGTAATGAGCAGTTCTTC.

This clonotype was observed a few times. This chain joins TRBV6-1 and TRBJ2-7; either TRBD1 or TRBD2 may supply D (6 bases each). V lost 4 bases and J lost 5, with 18 bases in between. This CDR3 is 15 amino acids long. Germline CDR1 is MNHNS and CDR2 is SASEGT. CDR3 sequence reads: CASSAGALFVDEQYV. CDR3 sequence (DNA): TGTGCCAGCAGTGCGGGGGCGTTGTTCGTTGACGAGCAGTACGTC.

This chain connects TRBV5-1 to TRBJ2-1, with TRBD2 identical over 7 bases. Germline V CDR1 and CDR2: SGHRS, YFSETQ. The CDR3 contains 19 residues. Losses at the gene ends were 1 base for V and 5 bases for J; bases not matched to a gene: 18. CDR3 DNA: TGCGCCAGCAGCTTGAGGGACGGGAGAAGCGGGATTCCCGACAATGAGCAGTTCTTC. Translation gives CASSLRDGRSGIPDNEQFF.